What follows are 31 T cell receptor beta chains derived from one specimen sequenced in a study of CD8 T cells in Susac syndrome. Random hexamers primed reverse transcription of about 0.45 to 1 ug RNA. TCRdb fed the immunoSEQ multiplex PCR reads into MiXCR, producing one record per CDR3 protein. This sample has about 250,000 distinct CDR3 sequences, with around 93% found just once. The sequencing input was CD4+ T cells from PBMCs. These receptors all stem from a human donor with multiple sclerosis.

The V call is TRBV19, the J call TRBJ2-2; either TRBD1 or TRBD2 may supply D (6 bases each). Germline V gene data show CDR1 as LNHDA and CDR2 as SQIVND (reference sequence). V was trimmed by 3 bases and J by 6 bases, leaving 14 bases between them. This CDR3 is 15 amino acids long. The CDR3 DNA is TGTGCCAGTAGTATGGTCGGGGGCATCGCCGGGGAGCTGTTTTTT. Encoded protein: CASSMVGGIAGELFF.

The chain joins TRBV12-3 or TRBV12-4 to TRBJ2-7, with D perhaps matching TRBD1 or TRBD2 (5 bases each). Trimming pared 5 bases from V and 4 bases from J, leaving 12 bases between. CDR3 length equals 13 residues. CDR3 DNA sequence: TGTGCCAGCAGTCGGGACGGTAGTTACGAGCAGTACTTC. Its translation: CASSRDGSYEQYF.

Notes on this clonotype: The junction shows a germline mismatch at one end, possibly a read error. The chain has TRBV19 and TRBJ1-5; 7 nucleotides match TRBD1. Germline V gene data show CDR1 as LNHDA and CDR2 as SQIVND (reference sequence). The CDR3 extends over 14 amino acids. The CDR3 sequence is CASRIEGAGQPQHF. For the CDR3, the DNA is TGTGCCAGTAGGATAGAGGGGGCTGGACAGCCCCAGCATTTT.

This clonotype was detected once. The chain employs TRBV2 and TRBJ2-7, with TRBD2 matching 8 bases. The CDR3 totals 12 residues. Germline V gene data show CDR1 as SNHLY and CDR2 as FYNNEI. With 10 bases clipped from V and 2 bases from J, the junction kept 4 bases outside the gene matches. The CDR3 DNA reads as TGTGCCACCGGGGGGGTAACCTACGAGCAGTACGTC. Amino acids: CATGGVTYEQYV.

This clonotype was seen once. As DNA, the CDR3 is TGTGCCAGCTCAACCCAGACAGGGGGAGAGCAGTACGTC. It specifies CASSTQTGGEQYV. The chain uses TRBV18 and TRBJ2-7; 9 bases line up with TRBD1. J gave up 7 bases and V 5 bases, and 6 bases lay outside the gene matches. CDR3 size: 13 residues. Germline V gene lookup returns CDR1 KGHSH and CDR2 LQKENI.

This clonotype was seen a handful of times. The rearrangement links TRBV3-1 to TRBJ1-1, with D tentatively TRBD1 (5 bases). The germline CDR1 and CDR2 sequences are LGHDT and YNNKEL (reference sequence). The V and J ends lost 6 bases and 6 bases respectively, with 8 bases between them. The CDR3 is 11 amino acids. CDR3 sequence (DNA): TGTGCCAGCAGTCAGGGAGCTGAAGCTTTCTTT. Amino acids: CASSQGAEAFF.

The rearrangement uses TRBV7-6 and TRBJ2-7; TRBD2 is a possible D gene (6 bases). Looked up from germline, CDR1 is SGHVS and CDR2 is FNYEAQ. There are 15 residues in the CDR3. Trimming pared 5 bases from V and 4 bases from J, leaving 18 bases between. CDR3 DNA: TGTGCCAGCAGCGCGGGACGGTTCGACTCTTACGAGCAGTACTTC. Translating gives CASSAGRFDSYEQYF.

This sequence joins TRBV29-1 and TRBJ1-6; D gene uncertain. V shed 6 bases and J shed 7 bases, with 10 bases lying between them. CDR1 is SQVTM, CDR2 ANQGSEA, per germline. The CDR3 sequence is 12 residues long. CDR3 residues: CSVRDLNSPLHF. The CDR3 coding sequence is TGCAGCGTCCGAGACCTGAATTCACCCCTCCACTTT.

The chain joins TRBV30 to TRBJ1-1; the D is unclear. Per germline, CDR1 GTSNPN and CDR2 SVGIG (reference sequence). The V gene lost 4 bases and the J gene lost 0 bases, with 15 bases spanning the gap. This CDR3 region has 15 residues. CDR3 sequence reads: CAWNSPVPMNTEAFF. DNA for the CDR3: TGTGCCTGGAACTCCCCCGTTCCCATGAACACTGAAGCTTTCTTT.

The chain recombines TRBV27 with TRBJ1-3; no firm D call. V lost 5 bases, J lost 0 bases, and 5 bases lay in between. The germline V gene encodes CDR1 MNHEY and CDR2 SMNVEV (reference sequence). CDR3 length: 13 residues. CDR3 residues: CASSESSGNTIYF. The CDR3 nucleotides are TGTGCCAGCAGTGAGAGCTCTGGAAACACCATATATTTT.

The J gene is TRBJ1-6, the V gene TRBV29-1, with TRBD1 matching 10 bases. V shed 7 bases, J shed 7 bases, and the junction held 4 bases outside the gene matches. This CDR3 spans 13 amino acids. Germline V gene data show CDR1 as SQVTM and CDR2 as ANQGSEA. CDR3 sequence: CSGRQGANSPLHF. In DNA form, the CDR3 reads TGCAGCGGGAGACAGGGGGCCAATTCACCCCTCCACTTT.

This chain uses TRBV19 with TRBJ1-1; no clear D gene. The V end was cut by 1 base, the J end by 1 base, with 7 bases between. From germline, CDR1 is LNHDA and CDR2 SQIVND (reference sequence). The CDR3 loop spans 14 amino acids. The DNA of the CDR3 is TGTGCCAGTAGTATAGGGGTTTCGAACACTGAAGCTTTCTTT. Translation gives CASSIGVSNTEAFF.

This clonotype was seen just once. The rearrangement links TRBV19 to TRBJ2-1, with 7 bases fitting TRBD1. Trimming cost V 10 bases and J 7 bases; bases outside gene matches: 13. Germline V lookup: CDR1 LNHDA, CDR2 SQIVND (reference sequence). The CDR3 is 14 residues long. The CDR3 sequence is CATNREGGLNEQFF. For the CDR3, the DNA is TGTGCCACGAACCGAGAAGGGGGCCTTAATGAGCAGTTCTTC.

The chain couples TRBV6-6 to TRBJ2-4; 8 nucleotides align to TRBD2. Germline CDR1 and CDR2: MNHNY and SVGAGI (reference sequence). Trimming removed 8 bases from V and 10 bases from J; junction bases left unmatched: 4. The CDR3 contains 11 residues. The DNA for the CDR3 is TGTGCCAGCGGATCGGGGGGGATTCAGTACTTC. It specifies CASGSGGIQYF.

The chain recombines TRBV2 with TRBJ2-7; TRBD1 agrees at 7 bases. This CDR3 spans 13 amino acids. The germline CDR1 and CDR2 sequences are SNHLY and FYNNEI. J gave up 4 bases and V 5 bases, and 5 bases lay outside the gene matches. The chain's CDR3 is CASSLGTAYEQYF. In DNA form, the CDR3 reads TGTGCCAGCAGTTTGGGGACAGCATACGAGCAGTACTTC.

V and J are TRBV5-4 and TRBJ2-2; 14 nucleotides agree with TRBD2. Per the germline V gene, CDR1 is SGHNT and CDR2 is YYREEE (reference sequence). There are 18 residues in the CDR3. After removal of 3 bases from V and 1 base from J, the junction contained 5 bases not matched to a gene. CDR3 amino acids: CASSSTSGRAQNTGELFF. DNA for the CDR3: TGTGCCAGCAGCTCGACTAGCGGGAGGGCCCAGAACACCGGGGAGCTGTTTTTT. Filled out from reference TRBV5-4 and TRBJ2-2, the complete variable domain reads ETGVTQSPTHLIKTRGQQVTLRCSSQSGHNTVSWYQQALGQGPQFIFQYYREEENGRGNFPPRFSGLQFPNYSSELNVNALELDDSALYLCASSSTSGRAQNTGELFFGEGSRLTVL.

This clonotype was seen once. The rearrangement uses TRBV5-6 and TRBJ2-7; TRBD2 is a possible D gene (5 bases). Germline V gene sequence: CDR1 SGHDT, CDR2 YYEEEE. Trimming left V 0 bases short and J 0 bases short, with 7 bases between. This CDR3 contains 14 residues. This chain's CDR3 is CASSLDGVSYEQYF. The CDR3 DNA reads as TGTGCCAGCAGCTTGGACGGGGTCTCCTACGAGCAGTACTTC.

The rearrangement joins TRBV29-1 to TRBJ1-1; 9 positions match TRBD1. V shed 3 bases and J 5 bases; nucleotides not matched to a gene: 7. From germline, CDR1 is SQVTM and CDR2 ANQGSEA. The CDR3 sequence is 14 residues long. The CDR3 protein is CSVDIQGAGTEAFF. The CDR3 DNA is TGCAGCGTTGATATACAGGGGGCTGGGACTGAAGCTTTCTTT.

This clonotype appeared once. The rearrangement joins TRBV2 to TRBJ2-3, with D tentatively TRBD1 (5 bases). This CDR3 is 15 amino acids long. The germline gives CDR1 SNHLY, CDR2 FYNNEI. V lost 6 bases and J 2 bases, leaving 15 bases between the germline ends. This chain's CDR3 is CASRGLPQTTDTQYF. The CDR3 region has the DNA TGTGCCAGCAGGGGGCTTCCACAAACCACAGATACGCAGTATTTT.

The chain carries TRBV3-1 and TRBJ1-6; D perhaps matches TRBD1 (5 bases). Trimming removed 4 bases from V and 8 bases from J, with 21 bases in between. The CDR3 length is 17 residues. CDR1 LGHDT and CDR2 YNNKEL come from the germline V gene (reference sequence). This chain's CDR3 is CASSPRLGGTGYSPLHF. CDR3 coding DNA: TGTGCCAGCAGCCCGCGGTTGGGGGGGACGGGTTATTCACCCCTCCACTTT.

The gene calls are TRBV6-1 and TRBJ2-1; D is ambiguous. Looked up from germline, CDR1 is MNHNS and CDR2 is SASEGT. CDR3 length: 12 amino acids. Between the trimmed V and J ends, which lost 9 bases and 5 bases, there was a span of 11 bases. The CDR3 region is CASGTTHNEQFF. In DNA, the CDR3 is TGTGCCAGTGGTACTACTCACAATGAGCAGTTCTTC.

Here the CDR3 reads CASSQTPSTDTQYF. CDR3 sequence (DNA): TGTGCCAGCAGCCAGACCCCTAGCACAGATACGCAGTATTTT. This chain uses TRBV3-1 with TRBJ2-3; no reliable D call. The V gene's germline CDR1 is LGHDT and CDR2 YNNKEL (reference sequence). V lost 3 bases, J lost 0 bases, and 7 bases lay in between. The CDR3 sequence is 14 residues long.

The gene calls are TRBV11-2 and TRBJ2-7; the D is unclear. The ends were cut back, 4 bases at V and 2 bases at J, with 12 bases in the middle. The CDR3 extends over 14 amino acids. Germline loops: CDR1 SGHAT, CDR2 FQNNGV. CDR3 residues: CASSSNGLPYEQYF. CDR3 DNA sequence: TGTGCCAGCAGCTCGAACGGGCTTCCCTACGAGCAGTACTTC.

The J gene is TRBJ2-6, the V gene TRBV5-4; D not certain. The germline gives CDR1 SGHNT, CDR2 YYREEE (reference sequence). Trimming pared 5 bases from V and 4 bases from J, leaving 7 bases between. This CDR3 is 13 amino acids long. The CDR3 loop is CASRGTGANVLTF. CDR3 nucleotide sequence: TGTGCCAGCAGGGGTACCGGGGCCAACGTCCTGACTTTC.

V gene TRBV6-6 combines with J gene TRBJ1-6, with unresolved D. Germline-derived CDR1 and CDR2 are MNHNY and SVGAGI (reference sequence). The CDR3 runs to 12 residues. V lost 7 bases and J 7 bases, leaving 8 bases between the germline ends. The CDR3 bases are TGTGCCAGCACCCTCGGGAATTCACCCCTCCACTTT. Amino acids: CASTLGNSPLHF.

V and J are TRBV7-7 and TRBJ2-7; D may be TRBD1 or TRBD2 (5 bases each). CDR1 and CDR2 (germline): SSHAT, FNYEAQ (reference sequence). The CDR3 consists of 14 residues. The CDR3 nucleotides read TGTGCTAGCAGCCGGGGAAGGGACCCCTACGAGCAGTACGTC. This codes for CASSRGRDPYEQYV.

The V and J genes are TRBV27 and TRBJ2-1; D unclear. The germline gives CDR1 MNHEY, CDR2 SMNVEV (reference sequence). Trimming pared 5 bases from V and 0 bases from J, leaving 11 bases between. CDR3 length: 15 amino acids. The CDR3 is CASSPSQSSYNEQFF. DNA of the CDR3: TGTGCCAGCAGTCCCTCGCAGAGCTCCTACAATGAGCAGTTCTTC.

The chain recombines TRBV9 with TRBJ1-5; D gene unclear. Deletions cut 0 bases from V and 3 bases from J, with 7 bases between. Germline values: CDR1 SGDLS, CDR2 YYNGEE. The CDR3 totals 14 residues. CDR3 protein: CASSVGGPNQPQHF. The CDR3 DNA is TGTGCCAGCAGCGTAGGAGGGCCCAATCAGCCCCAGCATTTT.

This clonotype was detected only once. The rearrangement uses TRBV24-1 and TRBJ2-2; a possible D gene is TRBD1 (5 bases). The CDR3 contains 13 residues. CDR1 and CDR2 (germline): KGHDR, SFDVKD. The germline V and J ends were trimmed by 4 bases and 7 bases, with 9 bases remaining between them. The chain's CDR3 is CATSEWGSGELFF. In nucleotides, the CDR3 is TGTGCCACCAGTGAGTGGGGCAGCGGGGAGCTGTTTTTT.

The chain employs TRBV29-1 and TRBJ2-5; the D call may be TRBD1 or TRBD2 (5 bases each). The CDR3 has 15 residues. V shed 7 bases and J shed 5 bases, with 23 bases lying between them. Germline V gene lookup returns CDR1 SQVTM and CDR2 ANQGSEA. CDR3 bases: TGCAGCGCCGAGGGGAAAGGGACCAGCGGCGAGACCCAGTACTTC. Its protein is CSAEGKGTSGETQYF. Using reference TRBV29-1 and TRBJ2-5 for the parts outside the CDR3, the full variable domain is SAVISQKPSRDICQRGTSLTIQCQVDSQVTMMFWYRQQPGQSLTLIATANQGSEATYESGFVIDKFPISRPNLTFSTLTVSNMSPEDSSIYLCSAEGKGTSGETQYFGPGTRLLVL.

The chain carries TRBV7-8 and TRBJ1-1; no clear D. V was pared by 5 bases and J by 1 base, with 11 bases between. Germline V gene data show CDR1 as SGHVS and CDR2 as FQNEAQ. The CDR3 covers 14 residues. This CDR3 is CASSLSRTNTEAFF. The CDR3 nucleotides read TGTGCCAGCAGCCTTTCTCGGACGAACACTGAAGCTTTCTTT.